The entry that follows covers one T cell receptor (beta chain) sequence. No antigen is known for it. PCR primers comprised 60 Vbeta and 13 Jbeta primers. Assay: immunoSEQ multiplex PCR; the TCRdb copy retains only in-frame clones and omits some. The data contain 90,000 to 140,000 clones, less than 85% of them singletons. The data were taken from a study of cytomegalovirus exposure and HLA in healthy donors. Study overall: Earlier results showed 117 million unique TCR beta sequences derived from about 179 million T cells. Study-level points and caveats: TCR beta chains numbering approximately 150 were designated cytomegalovirus-associated. Sequencing probably produced one cluster of sequence variants that were highly shared. Analysis was carried out at a later point, and it linked a missense DCLRE1C variant to TCR beta V- and J-gene trimming.

With 2 bases removed from V and 2 bases from J, the gap between germline ends came to 9 bases. The germline V gene encodes CDR1 MDHEN and CDR2 SYDVKM. The CDR3 has 14 amino acids. The clonotype was recovered from a man aged 40-55 years in good health and CMV-seropositive. The sequencing input was PBMCs. The J gene is TRBJ1-2, the V gene TRBV28; D is undetermined. CDR3 sequence reads: CASSLGVANYGYTF. CDR3 in DNA: TGTGCCAGCAGTTTAGGCGTAGCCAACTATGGCTACACCTTC.